The TCR beta chain under discussion was sequenced for a study of T cell clonality in common variable immunodeficiency. Findings of the study overall: Reportedly, TCR beta sequences from common variable immunodeficiency showed fewer deletions and N-nucleotide insertions.

The V end lost 5 bases, the J end lost 3 bases, and 20 bases lay between the germline ends. Germline V gene sequence: CDR1 SNHLY, CDR2 FYNNEI. The CDR3 covers 17 residues. This clone was recorded many times. Antigen unknown. The read is 3 residues too short to cover the CDR3 end, so that end is filled in from the germline J gene. Sequencing used immunoSEQ multiplex PCR; TCRdb keeps in-frame clones, though not all of them. In total the sample includes just under 20,000 clones, none of them seen once. The TCR comes from a human donor with common variable immunodeficiency. Sequencing used peripheral blood mononuclear cells. The chain uses TRBV2 and TRBJ2-1; a weak D match, TRBD1 (7 bases). Partial CDR3 DNA: TGTGCCAGCAGTAGAGCCTGGGGACAGCGGGTCTACAATGAG. Translated: CASSRAWGQRVYNE. The complete CDR3 protein is CASSRAWGQRVYNEQFF. The whole variable domain, filled in from reference TRBV2 and TRBJ2-1, reads EPEVTQTPSHQVTQMGQEVILRCVPISNHLYFYWYRQILGQKVEFLVSFYNNEISEKSEIFDDQFSVERPDGSNFTLKIRSTKLEDSAMYFCASSRAWGQRVYNEQFFGPGTRLTVL.